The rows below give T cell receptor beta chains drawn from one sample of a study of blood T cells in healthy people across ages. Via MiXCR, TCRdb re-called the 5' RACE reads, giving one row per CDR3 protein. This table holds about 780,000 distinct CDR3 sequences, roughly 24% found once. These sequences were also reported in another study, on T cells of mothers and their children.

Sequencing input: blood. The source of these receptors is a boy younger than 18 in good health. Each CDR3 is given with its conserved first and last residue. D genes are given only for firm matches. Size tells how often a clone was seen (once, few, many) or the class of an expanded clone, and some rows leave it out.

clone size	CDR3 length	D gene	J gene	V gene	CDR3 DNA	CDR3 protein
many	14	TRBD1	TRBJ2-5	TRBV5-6	TGTGCCAGCAGCATAGGACAGGGCCAAGAGACCCAGTACTTC	CASSIGQGQETQYF
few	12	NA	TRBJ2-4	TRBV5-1	TGCGCCAGCAGCTTGGACAAAAACATTCAGTACTTC	CASSLDKNIQYF
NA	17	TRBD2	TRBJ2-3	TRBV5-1	TGCGCCAGCAGCCCCGGGACTAGCGGGGCCTACACAGATACGCAGTATTTT	CASSPGTSGAYTDTQYF
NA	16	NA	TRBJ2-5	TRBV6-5	TGTGCCAGCAGTTACAGGTTTGCCAGGGAAGGAGAGACCCAGTACTTC	CASSYRFAREGETQYF
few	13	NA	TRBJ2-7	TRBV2	TGTGCCAGCAGGACAGGGACTCCCAGTGAGCAGTACTTC	CASRTGTPSEQYF
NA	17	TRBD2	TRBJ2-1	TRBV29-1	TGCAGCGTTGAAGGATTTTTTGGGACTAGCGGGAGCTTTGAGCAGTTCTTC	CSVEGFFGTSGSFEQFF
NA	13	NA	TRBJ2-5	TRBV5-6	TGTGCCAGCAGCTTGAATCCGGTAGAGACCCAGTACTTC	CASSLNPVETQYF
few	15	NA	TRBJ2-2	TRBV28	TGTGCCAGCAGTTACGGAGACACACACACCGGGGAGCTGTTTTTT	CASSYGDTHTGELFF
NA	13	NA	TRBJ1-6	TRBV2	TGTGCCAGCAGTGAACAGAGGAATTCACCCCTCCACTTT	CASSEQRNSPLHF
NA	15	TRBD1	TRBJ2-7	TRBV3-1	TGTGCCAGCAGCCAAGATCTTGGGGACAGGGAGCAGCAGTACTTC	CASSQDLGDREQQYF
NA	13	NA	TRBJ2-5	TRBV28	TGTGCCAGCGGAGGGTCAGGGGGGGAGACCCAGTACTTC	CASGGSGGETQYF
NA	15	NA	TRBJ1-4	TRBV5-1	TGCGCCAGCAGCACCGGGACTTTCGAGGATGAAAAACTGTTTTTT	CASSTGTFEDEKLFF
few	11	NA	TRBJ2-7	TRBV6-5	TGTGCCAGCACCCGGGGCACCGAGCAGTACTTC	CASTRGTEQYF
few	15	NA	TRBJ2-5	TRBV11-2	TGTGCCAGCAGCTTACGGGGGACCCGTCAAGAGACCCAGTACTTC	CASSLRGTRQETQYF
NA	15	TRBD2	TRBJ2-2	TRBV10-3	TGTGCCATCAGTGATAGCGGGGGAAGGGTCGGGGAGCTGTTTTTT	CAISDSGGRVGELFF
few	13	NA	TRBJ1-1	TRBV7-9	TGTGCCAGCAGCTTAGCTACGAACACTGAAGCTTTCTTT	CASSLATNTEAFF
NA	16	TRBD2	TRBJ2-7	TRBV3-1	TGTGCCAGCAGCCAGCGAGGGGCGGGGGAGCACTACGAGCAGTACTTC	CASSQRGAGEHYEQYF
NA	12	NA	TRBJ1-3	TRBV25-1	TGTGCCAGCAGTGGAGTTGGAAACACCATATATTTT	CASSGVGNTIYF
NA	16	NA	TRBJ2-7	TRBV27	TGTGCCAGCAGTCCGGAGGCGGACCTTAGCTCCTACGAGCAGTACTTC	CASSPEADLSSYEQYF
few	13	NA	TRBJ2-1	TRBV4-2	TGTGCCAGCAGCCAGGCGGGACGAAATGAGCAGTTCTTC	CASSQAGRNEQFF
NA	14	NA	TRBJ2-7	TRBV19	TGTGCCAGTAGTATAAAGGGGCCACCCTACGAGCAGTACTTC	CASSIKGPPYEQYF
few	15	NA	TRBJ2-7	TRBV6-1	TGTGCCAGCAGTGTCTCCTCCTTATCGGTTTACGAGCAGTACTTC	CASSVSSLSVYEQYF
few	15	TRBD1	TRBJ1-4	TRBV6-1	TGTGCCAGCTGGCCGGGACAGTCAACTAATGAAGAACTGTTTTTT	CASWPGQSTNEELFF
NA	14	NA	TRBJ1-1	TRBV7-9	TGTGCCAGCAGCTTCATCGAGGGGCTCACTGAAGCTTTCTTT	CASSFIEGLTEAFF
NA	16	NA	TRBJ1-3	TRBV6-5	TGTGCCAGCAGTTACCAGGAGTTCACCCCTGGAAACACCATATATTTT	CASSYQEFTPGNTIYF
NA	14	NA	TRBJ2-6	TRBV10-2	TGCGCCAGCGGTAGGGGCTCTGGGGCCAACGTCCTGACTTTC	CASGRGSGANVLTF
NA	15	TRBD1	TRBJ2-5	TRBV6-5	TGTGCCTGCTCCGACAGGGGTCCGTACCAAGAGACCCAGTACTTC	CACSDRGPYQETQYF
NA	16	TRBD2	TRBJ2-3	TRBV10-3	TGTGCCATCAGTGTGCTAGCGGGGGAAAGCACAGATACGCAGTATTTT	CAISVLAGESTDTQYF
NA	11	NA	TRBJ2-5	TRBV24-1	TGTGCCACCGAAGACCTGGAGACCCAGTACTTC	CATEDLETQYF
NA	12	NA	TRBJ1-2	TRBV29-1	TGCAGCGTTGAAGATTCAGGGAGTAGCTACACCTTC	CSVEDSGSSYTF
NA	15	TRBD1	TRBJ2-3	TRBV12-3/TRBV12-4	TGTGCCAGCAGCTTCGGACAGGGCAACACAGATACGCAGTATTTT	CASSFGQGNTDTQYF
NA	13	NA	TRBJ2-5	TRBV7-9	TGTGCCAGCAGCTCCCCCCCAGAAGAGACCCAGTACTTC	CASSSPPEETQYF
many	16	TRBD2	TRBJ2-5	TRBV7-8	TGTGCCAGCAGCTCCCTGCCCTGGGGAGGGGCAGAGACCCAGTACTTC	CASSSLPWGGAETQYF
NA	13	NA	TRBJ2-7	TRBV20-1	TGCAGTGCTAGCGGGGCGACAGGTTACGAGCAGTACTTC	CSASGATGYEQYF
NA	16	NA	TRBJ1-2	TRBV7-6	TGTGCCAGCAGCTTAGGTTGGCTTCAAGCTAACTATGGCTACACCTTC	CASSLGWLQANYGYTF
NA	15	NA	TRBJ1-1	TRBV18	TGTGCCGGCTCACCCCGTGAGGGCGGAGGGGCTGAAGCTTTCTTT	CAGSPREGGGAEAFF
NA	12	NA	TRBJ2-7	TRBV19	TGTGCCAGTAGTATGACATCCTACGAGCAGTACTTC	CASSMTSYEQYF
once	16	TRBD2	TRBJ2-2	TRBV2	TGTGCCGGCAGGGACCGACTAGCGGCGAACACCGGGGAGCTGTTTTTT	CAGRDRLAANTGELFF
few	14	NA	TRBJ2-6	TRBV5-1	TGCGCCAGCAGAGATGGCTCTGGGGCCAACGTCCTGACTTTC	CASRDGSGANVLTF
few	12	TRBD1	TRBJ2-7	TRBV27	TGTGCCAGCTTCGACAGGGTCTACGAGCAGTACTTC	CASFDRVYEQYF
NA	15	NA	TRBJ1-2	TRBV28	TGTGCCAGCAGTTTATCCCTCGATAGTTTCTATGGCTACACCTTC	CASSLSLDSFYGYTF
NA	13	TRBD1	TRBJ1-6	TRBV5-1	TGCGCCAGCAGCCCGGGACAGGATTCCGCCCTCCACTTT	CASSPGQDSALHF
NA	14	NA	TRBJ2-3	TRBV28	TGTGCCAGCAGGGGGCGGTCCAGCACAGATACGCAGTATTTT	CASRGRSSTDTQYF
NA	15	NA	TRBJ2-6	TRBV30	TGTGCCTGGAGTGTAAGGAGCTCCGGGGCCAACGTCCTGACTTTC	CAWSVRSSGANVLTF
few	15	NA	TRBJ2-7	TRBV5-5	TGTGCCAGCAGCTTCTCGGGGGTCCTCTCCTACGAGCAGTACTTC	CASSFSGVLSYEQYF
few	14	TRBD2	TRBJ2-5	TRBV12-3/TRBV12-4	TGTGCCAGCACCCGGTCTAGCGGTCAAGAGACCCAGTACTTC	CASTRSSGQETQYF
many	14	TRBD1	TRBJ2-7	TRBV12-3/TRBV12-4	TGTGCCAGCAGTTTCGGGACAGGCACCTACGAGCAGTACTTC	CASSFGTGTYEQYF
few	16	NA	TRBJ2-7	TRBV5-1	TGCGCCAGCAGCTTGGCTATTAGCGGTAGCTCCTACGAGCAGTACTTC	CASSLAISGSSYEQYF
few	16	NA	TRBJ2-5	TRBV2	TGTGCCAGCAGCGATGAACGGGATAACAACCAAGAGACCCAGTACTTC	CASSDERDNNQETQYF
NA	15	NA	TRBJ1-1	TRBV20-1	TGCAGTGCTAGAGATAAACATAGGTCCCCGGTTGAAGCTTTCTTT	CSARDKHRSPVEAFF
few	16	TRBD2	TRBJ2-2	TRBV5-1	TGCGCCAGCAGCCCCGAGGCGGGGGGCCATCCCGGGGAGCTGTTTTTT	CASSPEAGGHPGELFF
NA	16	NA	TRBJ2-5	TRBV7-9	TGTGCCAGCAGCTTTTTATACAGGACAGAACAAGAGACCCAGTACTTC	CASSFLYRTEQETQYF